Detailed here is one T cell receptor beta chain. Its antigen remains unknown. This sample is part of a study of a mutant IDH1 vaccine in newly diagnosed glioma. Turning to the study itself: Receipt of radiotherapy, temozolomide, or both preceded the study, and most received both.

There are 16 residues in the CDR3. After removal of 5 bases from V and 4 bases from J, the junction contained 8 bases not matched to a gene. Germline V gene data show CDR1 as MDHEN and CDR2 as SYDVKM. Time point reported: baseline, week 1 (first vaccination visit). The treatment was: pre-vaccination baseline after standard-of-care therapy. Study findings and constraints: It seemed that pseudoprogression was not linked to changes in the top peripheral T cell clonotypes. Immune responses induced by the vaccine were seen in 93.3% of patients, spanning multiple MHC alleles.

Only in-frame clones appear in the TCRdb table, and some are missing; sequencing was by immunoSEQ multiplex PCR. The data contain about 96,000 clones, around four fifths of them singletons. This chain joins TRBV28 and TRBJ1-3; 10 positions agree with TRBD1. The starting material was PBMCs, obtained from a glioma patient treated with radiotherapy, temozolomide or both. This receptor was taken from a man in his forties with glioma. Here the CDR3 reads CASSSPGTGAGNTIYF. CDR3 nucleotide sequence: TGTGCCAGCAGTAGTCCCGGGACAGGGGCCGGAAACACCATATATTTT.